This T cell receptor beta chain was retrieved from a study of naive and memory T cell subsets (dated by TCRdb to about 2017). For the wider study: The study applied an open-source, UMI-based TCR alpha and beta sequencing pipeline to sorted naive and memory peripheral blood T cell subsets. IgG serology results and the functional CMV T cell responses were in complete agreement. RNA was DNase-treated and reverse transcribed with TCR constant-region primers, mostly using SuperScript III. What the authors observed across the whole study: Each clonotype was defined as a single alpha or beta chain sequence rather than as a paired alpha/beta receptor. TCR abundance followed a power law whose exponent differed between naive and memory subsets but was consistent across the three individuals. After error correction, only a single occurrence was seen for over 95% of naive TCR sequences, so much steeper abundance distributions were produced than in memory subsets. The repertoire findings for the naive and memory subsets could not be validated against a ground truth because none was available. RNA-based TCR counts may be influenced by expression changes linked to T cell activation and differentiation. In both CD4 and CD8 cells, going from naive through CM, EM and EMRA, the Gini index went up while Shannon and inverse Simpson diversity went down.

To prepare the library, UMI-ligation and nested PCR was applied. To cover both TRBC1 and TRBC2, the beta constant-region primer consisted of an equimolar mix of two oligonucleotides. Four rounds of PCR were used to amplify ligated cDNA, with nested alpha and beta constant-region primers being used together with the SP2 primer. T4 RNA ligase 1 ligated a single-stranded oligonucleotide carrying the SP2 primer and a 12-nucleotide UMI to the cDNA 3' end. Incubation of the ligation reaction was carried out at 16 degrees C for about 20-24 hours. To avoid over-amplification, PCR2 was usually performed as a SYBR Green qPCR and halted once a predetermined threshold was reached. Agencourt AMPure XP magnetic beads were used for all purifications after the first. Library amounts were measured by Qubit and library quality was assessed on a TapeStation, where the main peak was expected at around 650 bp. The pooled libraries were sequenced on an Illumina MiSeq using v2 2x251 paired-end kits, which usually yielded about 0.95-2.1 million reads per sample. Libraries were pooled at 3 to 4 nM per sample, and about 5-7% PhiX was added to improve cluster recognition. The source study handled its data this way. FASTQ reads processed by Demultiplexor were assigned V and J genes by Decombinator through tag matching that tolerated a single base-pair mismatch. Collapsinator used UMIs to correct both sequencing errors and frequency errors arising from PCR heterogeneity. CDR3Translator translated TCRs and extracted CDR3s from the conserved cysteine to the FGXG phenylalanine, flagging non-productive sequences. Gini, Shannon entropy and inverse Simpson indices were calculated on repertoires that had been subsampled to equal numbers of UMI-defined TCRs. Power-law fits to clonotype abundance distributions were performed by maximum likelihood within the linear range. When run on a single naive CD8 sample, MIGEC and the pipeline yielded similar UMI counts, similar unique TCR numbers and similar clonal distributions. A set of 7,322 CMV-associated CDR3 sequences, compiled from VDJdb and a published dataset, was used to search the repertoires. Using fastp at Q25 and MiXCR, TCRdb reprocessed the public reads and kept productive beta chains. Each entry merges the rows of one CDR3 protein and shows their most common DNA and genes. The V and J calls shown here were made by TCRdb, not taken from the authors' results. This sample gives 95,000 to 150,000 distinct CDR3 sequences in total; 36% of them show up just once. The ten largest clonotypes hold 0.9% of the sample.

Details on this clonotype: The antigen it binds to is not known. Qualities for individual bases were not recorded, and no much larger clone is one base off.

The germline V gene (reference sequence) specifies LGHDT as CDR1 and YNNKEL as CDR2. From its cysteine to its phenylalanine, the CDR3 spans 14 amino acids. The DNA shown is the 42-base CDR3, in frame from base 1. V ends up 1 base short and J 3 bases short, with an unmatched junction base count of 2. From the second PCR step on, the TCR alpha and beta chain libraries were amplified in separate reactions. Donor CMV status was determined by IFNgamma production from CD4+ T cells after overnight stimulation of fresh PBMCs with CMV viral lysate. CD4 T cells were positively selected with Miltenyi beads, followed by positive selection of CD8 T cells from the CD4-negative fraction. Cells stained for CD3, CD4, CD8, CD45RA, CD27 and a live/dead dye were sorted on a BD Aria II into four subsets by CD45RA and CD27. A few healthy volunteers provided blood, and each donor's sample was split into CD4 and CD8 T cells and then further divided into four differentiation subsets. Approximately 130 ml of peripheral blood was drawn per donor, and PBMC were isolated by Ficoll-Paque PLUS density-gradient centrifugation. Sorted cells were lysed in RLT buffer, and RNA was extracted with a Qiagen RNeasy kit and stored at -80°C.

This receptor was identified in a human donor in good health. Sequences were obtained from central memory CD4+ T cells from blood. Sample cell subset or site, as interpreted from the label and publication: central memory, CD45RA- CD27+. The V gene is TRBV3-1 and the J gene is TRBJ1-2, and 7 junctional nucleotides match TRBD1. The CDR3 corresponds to CASSQGGQYYGYTF. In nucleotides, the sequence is TGTGCCAGCAGCCAAGGGGGACAGTACTATGGCTACACCTTC.